The rows below give T cell receptor beta chains drawn from one sample of a study of T-cell reconstitution after alpha-beta-depleted transplantation in children. MiXCR was run by TCRdb on the PCR reads, yielding one entry per CDR3 protein. The table includes a few hundred thousand distinct CDR3 sequences, 43% detected once. Sequenced material: PBMCs, taken before TCRalphabeta/CD19-depleted stem cell transplant. These receptors all stem from a girl aged 2-10 years with aplastic anemia, due to receive a stem cell transplant. Each CDR3 is given with its conserved first and last residue. A D gene is named only where the DNA matches it firmly. Only part of the rows carry a size: once, few, many, or a class if the clone is expanded.

clone_size | cdr3_length | d_call | j_call | v_call | cdr3_nt | cdr3_aa
- | 13 | - | TRBJ1-1 | TRBV6-6 | TGTGCCAGCTGTTACATGTTGAACACTGAAGCTTTCTTT | CASCYMLNTEAFF
- | 12 | - | TRBJ1-5 | TRBV20-1 | TGCAGTGCTAGAGTAATAGGACAAGGCCAGCATTTT | CSARVIGQGQHF
many | 13 | TRBD2 | TRBJ2-7 | TRBV5-1 | TGCGCCAGCAGCATAGCGGGAACCTACGAGCAGTACTTC | CASSIAGTYEQYF
few | 12 | - | TRBJ2-1 | TRBV29-1 | TGCAGCGTCCGGTCCCAGACCAGTGAGCAGTTCTTC | CSVRSQTSEQFF
- | 16 | TRBD1 | TRBJ2-7 | TRBV6-4 | TGTGCCAGCAGTGACTCCACCGGGACAGGGCAGGGGGAGCAGTACTTC | CASSDSTGTGQGEQYF
many | 14 | - | TRBJ2-1 | TRBV7-2 | TGTGCCAGCAGCGACGGGACTCCATACAATGAGCAGTTCTTC | CASSDGTPYNEQFF
- | 14 | - | TRBJ2-1 | TRBV20-1 | TGCAGTGCCGGGTCAGGGAGACCCTACAATGAGCAGTTCTTC | CSAGSGRPYNEQFF
many | 15 | - | TRBJ1-5 | TRBV5-1 | TGCGCCAGCAGCCCTTCCGGGTCCAGCAATCAGCCCCAGCATTTT | CASSPSGSSNQPQHF
many | 14 | TRBD2 | TRBJ2-1 | TRBV20-1 | TGCAGTGCTCGCCCACTAGCGGGAGTTAATGAGCAGTTCTTC | CSARPLAGVNEQFF
many | 12 | - | TRBJ1-5 | TRBV27 | TGTGCCAGCAGCGGACCTAATCAGCCCCAGCATTTT | CASSGPNQPQHF
- | 14 | - | TRBJ2-1 | TRBV4-1 | TGCGCCAGCAGCCAAGGGGCAGGAGCCAATGAGCAGTTCTTC | CASSQGAGANEQFF
- | 11 | - | TRBJ2-2 | TRBV6-6 | TGTGCCAGCAGACATGGCGGGGAGCTGTTTTTT | CASRHGGELFF
- | 18 | TRBD2 | TRBJ2-5 | TRBV12-5 | TGTGCTAGTGGTTCCCCGGCAGGGTTACTAGCGGGGACAAAGACCCAGTACTTC | CASGSPAGLLAGTKTQYF
few | 12 | - | TRBJ2-2 | TRBV10-3 | TGTGCCATCAACGGGGGAGAGGGGGAGCTGTTTTTT | CAINGGEGELFF
- | 13 | - | TRBJ1-2 | TRBV15 | TGTGCCACCAGCAGAGATAACGAGGGTGGCTACACCTTC | CATSRDNEGGYTF
many | 14 | - | TRBJ1-3 | TRBV20-1 | TGCAGTGCTAGCCTCCGGGGCTCTGGAAACACCATATATTTT | CSASLRGSGNTIYF
many | 13 | TRBD2 | TRBJ2-7 | TRBV25-1 | TGTGCCAGCAGTGAATTGGGTAGCGGGAGGCAAATTTTC | CASSELGSGRQIF
many | 15 | TRBD2 | TRBJ2-1 | TRBV4-2 | TGTGCCAGCAGCCAAGCAGCGGGAGGACACAATGAGCAGTTCTTC | CASSQAAGGHNEQFF
- | 14 | - | TRBJ2-3 | TRBV7-3 | TGTGCCAGCAGACCGTCCGGGGGCTTAAATACGCAGTATTTT | CASRPSGGLNTQYF
- | 15 | - | TRBJ2-3 | TRBV5-1 | TGCGCCAGCAGCTTGGATCAGGGGCATTCAGATACGCAGTATTTT | CASSLDQGHSDTQYF
- | 13 | - | TRBJ1-2 | TRBV20-1 | TGCAGTGCTCCGCAGGGTACTAACTATGGCTACACCTTC | CSAPQGTNYGYTF
- | 18 | - | TRBJ2-5 | TRBV19 | TGTGCCAGTAGTATAGATGTTTCCCGGACAGTGGGCCAAGAGACCCAGTACTTC | CASSIDVSRTVGQETQYF
few | 15 | TRBD2 | TRBJ2-1 | TRBV20-1 | TGCAGTGCTAGGACGGGACTAGCGGGAAACAATGAGCAGTTCTTC | CSARTGLAGNNEQFF
- | 18 | - | TRBJ2-2 | TRBV7-6 | TGTGCCAGCAGCTTAGAGGACATGATTACAACGAACACCGGGGAGCTGTTTTTT | CASSLEDMITTNTGELFF
few | 12 | - | TRBJ1-2 | TRBV29-1 | TGCAGCGTTGAAGGATGGGGGAATGGCTACACCTTC | CSVEGWGNGYTF
few | 12 | TRBD1 | TRBJ2-7 | TRBV20-1 | TGCAGTGCTAGGACAGGGCCGTACGAGCAGTACTTC | CSARTGPYEQYF
- | 15 | - | TRBJ2-7 | TRBV27 | TGTGCCAGCAGTCTGTGGGGCAAGGGGTTCTACGAGCAGTACTTC | CASSLWGKGFYEQYF
many | 15 | TRBD1 | TRBJ2-7 | TRBV27 | TGTGCCAGCAGTTTATCAGGGACCCCAGGGGGCGAGCAGTACTTC | CASSLSGTPGGEQYF
many | 14 | - | TRBJ2-7 | TRBV5-1 | TGCGCCAGCAGCCCGCCGGGCCGCGCTTACGAGCAGTACTTC | CASSPPGRAYEQYF
- | 13 | - | TRBJ1-1 | TRBV19 | TGTGCCAGTGGGCATACGGCGAACACTGAAGCTTTCTTT | CASGHTANTEAFF
- | 14 | - | TRBJ2-7 | TRBV20-1 | TGCAGTGCTAGTCTACCAGGTTTGGGGGCCGAGCAGTACTTC | CSASLPGLGAEQYF
- | 16 | TRBD2 | TRBJ2-7 | TRBV4-1 | TGCGCCAGCAGCCCATCAGGACTAGCGGAGACCTACGAGCAGTACTTC | CASSPSGLAETYEQYF
- | 13 | - | TRBJ2-1 | TRBV4-2 | TGTGCCAGCAGCCCCCGACGGGCGGATGAGCAGTTCTTC | CASSPRRADEQFF